This is a list of T cell receptor beta chains from one sample in a study of monozygotic twins with inflammatory bowel disease. TCRdb re-called the 5' RACE reads and catalogs CDR3 proteins one per entry, DNA excluded. The sample data list approximately 400,000 distinct CDR3 sequences. The specimen was blood. The receptors here all came from a human donor with ulcerative colitis or Crohn's disease, or a healthy co-twin of an affected twin (not recorded which). The CDR3 runs from the conserved cysteine through the conserved F or W. The order of the fields is CDR3 length, J gene, V gene, CDR3 protein.

CDR3 length: 15; J gene: TRBJ2-2; V gene: TRBV5-1; CDR3 protein: CASSFTSNYGRELFF
CDR3 length: 15; J gene: TRBJ1-6; V gene: TRBV27; CDR3 protein: CASSLSRTYNSPLHF
CDR3 length: 17; J gene: TRBJ2-2; V gene: TRBV19; CDR3 protein: CASSVLAGASNTGELFF
CDR3 length: 16; J gene: TRBJ2-1; V gene: TRBV1; CDR3 protein: CTSSQPRGPPYNEQFF
CDR3 length: 16; J gene: TRBJ2-7; V gene: TRBV4-3; CDR3 protein: CASGQDRDFTSYEQYF
CDR3 length: 16; J gene: TRBJ2-7; V gene: TRBV30; CDR3 protein: CAWSAIQGRGRYEQYF
CDR3 length: 18; J gene: TRBJ2-7; V gene: TRBV3-1; CDR3 protein: CASSQDLWGQRRAYEQYF
CDR3 length: 14; J gene: TRBJ1-2; V gene: TRBV5-1; CDR3 protein: CASSSGTGPQGYTF
CDR3 length: 14; J gene: TRBJ2-7; V gene: TRBV20-1; CDR3 protein: CSAAFQGNPYEQYF
CDR3 length: 17; J gene: TRBJ2-2; V gene: TRBV6-1; CDR3 protein: CASSGTSGGPNTGELFF
CDR3 length: 14; J gene: TRBJ1-6; V gene: TRBV7-9; CDR3 protein: CASSHSNGNSPLHF
CDR3 length: 16; J gene: TRBJ2-1; V gene: TRBV21-1; CDR3 protein: CASSKASRARVDEQFF
CDR3 length: 12; J gene: TRBJ2-5; V gene: TRBV25-1; CDR3 protein: CASHRDRETQYF
CDR3 length: 15; J gene: TRBJ1-2; V gene: TRBV6-1; CDR3 protein: CASSQRRTGQGGYTF
CDR3 length: 14; J gene: TRBJ2-3; V gene: TRBV15; CDR3 protein: CATREDRGVDTQYF
CDR3 length: 14; J gene: TRBJ2-3; V gene: TRBV20-1; CDR3 protein: CSASGTASTDTQYF